This T cell receptor (beta chain) was identified in a study of blood T cell repertoires in COVID-19 (dated by TCRdb to 2019 to 2021). Regarding the complete study: The collaborator samples originated in the United States, Italy and Spain and spanned the acute and convalescent phases of COVID-19. The material from the prospective study consisted of cDNA or gDNA derived from T cells, B-cell-depleted T cells, or PBMCs. The dataset comprised deeply sampled blood TCRbeta repertoires from subjects exposed to, actively infected with, or recovered from COVID-19. The repertoires were released in a freely available public database intended as a resource for research on the immune response to SARS-CoV-2. Samples were obtained from the ongoing ImmuneRACE study (first 160 participants) and from about 1,300 subjects provided by 6 global collaborators. A de-identified subject ID, COVID-19 status, age in years and sex were almost always included in the sample metadata. Where available, HLA class I and class II types were taken from metadata supplied by the sample provider and were not determined by assay-based typing. The full study reports these points: The quantity of clinical and demographic metadata differed by source and by participant and was supplied without curation.

Each collaborating institution followed its own protocols to collect whole blood in K2EDTA tubes. Collaborator samples were shipped for TCRbeta analysis as frozen whole blood, isolated PBMCs, or DNA extracted from either sample type. The CDR3 contains 15 residues, cysteine and phenylalanine counted. Only CDR3 DNA is held: 45 bases, read in frame from base 1. From the germline V gene, CDR1 is SGHAT and CDR2 is FQNNGV. The V end gives up 0 bases and the J end 0 bases, leaving 1 base in the junction not matched to a gene. On this clone itself: Its specific antigen is unknown. No base-level quality is on record; no much larger clone is a single base apart.

TCRbeta CDR3 regions were amplified from genomic DNA by means of the immunoSEQ Assay, a bias-controlled multiplex PCR. Regarding the original processing steps: Within the assay, amplification of reference gene primers was used to estimate how many nucleated cells each sample contained. Sequence reads were collapsed and filtered to measure the absolute abundance of every unique TCRbeta CDR3 rearrangement. For each sample, productive Simpson clonality was calculated as the square root of Simpson's diversity index across productive rearrangements. TCRdb's version of the immuneACCESS table is confined to in-frame rearrangements and falls short of the full clone set. An unresolved V gene accounts for under half of the shortfall where checked; the remainder is of unknown origin. The V and J calls and clone size come from that table; D and trimming were worked out from the DNA. The sample table lists about 200,000 clones, around 85% of them with a count of one. Clones ranked in the top ten supply around 0.76% of the sample.

Specimen: peripheral blood. The V and J genes are TRBV11-2 and TRBJ2-5; 7 middle bases align to TRBD2. The receptor's source is a woman in her 70s with acute or convalescent COVID-19. The encoded CDR3 is CASSLDRGDQETQYF. At the DNA level, the sequence is TGTGCCAGCAGCTTAGATCGGGGGGACCAAGAGACCCAGTACTTC.